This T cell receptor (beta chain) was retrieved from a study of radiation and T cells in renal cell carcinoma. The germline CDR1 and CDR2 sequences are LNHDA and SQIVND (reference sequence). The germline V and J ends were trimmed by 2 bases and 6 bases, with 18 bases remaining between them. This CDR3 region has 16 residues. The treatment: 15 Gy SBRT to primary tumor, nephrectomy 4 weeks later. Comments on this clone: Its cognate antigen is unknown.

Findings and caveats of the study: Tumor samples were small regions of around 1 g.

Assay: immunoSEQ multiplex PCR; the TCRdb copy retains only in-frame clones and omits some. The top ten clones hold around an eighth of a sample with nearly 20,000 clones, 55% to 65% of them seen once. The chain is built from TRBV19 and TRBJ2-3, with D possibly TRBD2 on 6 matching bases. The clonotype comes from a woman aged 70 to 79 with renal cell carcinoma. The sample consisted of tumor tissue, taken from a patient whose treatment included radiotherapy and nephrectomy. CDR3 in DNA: TGTGCCAGTAGTATACCCTCAGGCGGGGTTGTGGATACGCAGTATTTT. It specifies CASSIPSGGVVDTQYF.